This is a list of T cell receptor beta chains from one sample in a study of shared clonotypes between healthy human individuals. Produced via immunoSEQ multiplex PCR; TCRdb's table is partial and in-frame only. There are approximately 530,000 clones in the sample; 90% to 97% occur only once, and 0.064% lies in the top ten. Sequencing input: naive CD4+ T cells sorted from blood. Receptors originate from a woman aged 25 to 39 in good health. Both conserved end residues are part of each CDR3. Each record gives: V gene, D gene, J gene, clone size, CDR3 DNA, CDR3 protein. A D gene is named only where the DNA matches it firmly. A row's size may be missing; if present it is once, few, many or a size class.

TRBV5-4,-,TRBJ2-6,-,TGTGCCATCCCTAGAGGTACCTCTGGGGCCAACGTCCTGACTTTC,CAIPRGTSGANVLTF
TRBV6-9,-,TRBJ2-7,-,TGTGCCAGCAGTCATACCAGGGAGCAGTACTTC,CASSHTREQYF
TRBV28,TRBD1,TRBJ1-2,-,TGTGCCAGCACCGTACAGGGGGACTATGGCTACACCTTC,CASTVQGDYGYTF
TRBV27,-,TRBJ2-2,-,TGTGCCAGCAGTTCCCCACCGGCGAGCGGGAACACCGGGGAGCTGTTTTTT,CASSSPPASGNTGELFF
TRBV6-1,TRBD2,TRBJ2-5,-,TGTGCCAGCAGTGAACTTTTGGGACTATGGGAGACCCAGTACTTC,CASSELLGLWETQYF
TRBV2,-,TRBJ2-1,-,TGTGCCAGCAGTGAAGCTCGTTTTGGGAGGTATGAGCAGTTCTTC,CASSEARFGRYEQFF
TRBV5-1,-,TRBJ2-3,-,TGCGCCAGCAGCTTGGGTCAGGGAAGCACAGATACGCAGTATTTT,CASSLGQGSTDTQYF
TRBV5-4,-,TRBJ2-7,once,TGTGCCAGCAGCTCGAAGGGACGCCAACCCTACGAGCAGTACTTC,CASSSKGRQPYEQYF
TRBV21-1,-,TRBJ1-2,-,TGTGCCAGCCGACTTAAAGGGGGGCCTTGCTATGGCTACACCTTC,CASRLKGGPCYGYTF
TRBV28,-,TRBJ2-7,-,TGTGCCACACAGGGCTCCTACGAGCAGTACTTC,CATQGSYEQYF
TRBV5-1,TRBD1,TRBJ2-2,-,TGCGCCAGCACCCCTCGGGACAGGCGTGGCGGGGAGCTGTTTTTT,CASTPRDRRGGELFF
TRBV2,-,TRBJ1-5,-,TGTGCCAGCAGTGGAAGGGCAGACCAGCCCCAGCATTTT,CASSGRADQPQHF
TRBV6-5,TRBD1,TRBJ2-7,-,TGTGCCAGCAGTAACGGACAGGGACCCTACGAGCAGTACTTC,CASSNGQGPYEQYF
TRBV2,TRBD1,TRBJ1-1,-,TGTGCCAGCAGTGTTCAGGGGGCGGTGAACACTGAAGCTTTCTTT,CASSVQGAVNTEAFF
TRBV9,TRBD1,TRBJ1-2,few,TGTGCCAGCAGCAAATTGGGACAGCCCTATGGCTACACCTTC,CASSKLGQPYGYTF
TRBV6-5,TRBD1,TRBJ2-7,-,TGTGCCAGCAGGTTACTCCGGGACAGCTCCTACGAGCAGTACTTC,CASRLLRDSSYEQYF
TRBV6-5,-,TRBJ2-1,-,TGTGCCAGCAGTTCCCACCTAGTCTACAATGAGCAGTTCTTC,CASSSHLVYNEQFF
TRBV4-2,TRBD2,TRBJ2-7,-,TGTGCCAGCAGCCAAAGACTAGCGGACAAACCCTACGAGCAGTACTTC,CASSQRLADKPYEQYF
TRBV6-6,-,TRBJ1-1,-,TGTGCCAGCAGTTACAGGGGACGTGACACTGAAGCTTTCTTT,CASSYRGRDTEAFF
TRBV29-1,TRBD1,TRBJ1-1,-,TGCAGCGTTGTAGAGGGGGCGGGAAACACTGAAGCTTTCTTT,CSVVEGAGNTEAFF
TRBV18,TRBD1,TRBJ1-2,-,TGTGCCAGCTCACCGCCGGGACAGGGGTCGAATGGCTACACCTTC,CASSPPGQGSNGYTF
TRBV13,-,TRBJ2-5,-,TGTGCCAGCAGTTTACCGACCCAAGAGACCCAGTACTTC,CASSLPTQETQYF
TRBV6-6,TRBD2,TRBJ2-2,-,TGTGCCAGCAGACCGACTAGCGGCACCAATGGGGAGCTGTTTTTT,CASRPTSGTNGELFF
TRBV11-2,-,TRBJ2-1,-,TGTGCCAGCAGCTTTGGCGCCGATGAGCAGTTCTTC,CASSFGADEQFF
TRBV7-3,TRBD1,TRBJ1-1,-,TGTGCCAGCAGCTTATCAGGGGGCACTGAAGCTTTCTTT,CASSLSGGTEAFF
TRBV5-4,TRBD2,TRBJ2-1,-,TGTGCCAGCAGCACGCCGGGAGGGGGACGTGGTGGTGAGCAGTTCTTC,CASSTPGGGRGGEQFF
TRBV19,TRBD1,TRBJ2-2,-,TGTGCCAGTACCGATGGACAGGGTGGTATCACCGGGGAGCTGTTTTTT,CASTDGQGGITGELFF
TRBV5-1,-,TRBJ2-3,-,TGCGCCAGCAGCTCGGACACTTATACGCAGTATTTT,CASSSDTYTQYF
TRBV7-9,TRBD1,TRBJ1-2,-,TGTGCCAGCAGTTTAGGTCAAGGGGGCAATGGCTACACCTTC,CASSLGQGGNGYTF
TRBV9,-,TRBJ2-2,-,TGTGCCAGCAGGGGAGTACAGGGAGGTTCTTCCGGGGAGCTGTTTTTT,CASRGVQGGSSGELFF
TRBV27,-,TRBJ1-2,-,TGTGCCAGCAGTTCGCGGTTCTACGGCTATGGCTACACCTTC,CASSSRFYGYGYTF
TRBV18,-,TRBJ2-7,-,TGTGCCAGCTCACCGGACAGTAACTCCTACGAGCAGTACTTC,CASSPDSNSYEQYF
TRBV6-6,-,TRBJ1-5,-,TGTGCCAGCAGTTACGGGGCACTAGTTCCCAATCAGCCCCAGCATTTT,CASSYGALVPNQPQHF
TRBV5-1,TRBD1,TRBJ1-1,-,TGCGCCAGCAGCTTAACAGGGGGCCGGAACACTGAAGCTTTCTTT,CASSLTGGRNTEAFF
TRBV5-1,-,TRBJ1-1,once,TGCGCCAGCAGCTTGTGGGATTTCACTGAAGCTTTCTTT,CASSLWDFTEAFF
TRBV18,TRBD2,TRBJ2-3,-,TGTGCCAGCTCACAACTGGGACTAGCGGGAGGCCGGGAAGATACGCAGTATTTT,CASSQLGLAGGREDTQYF
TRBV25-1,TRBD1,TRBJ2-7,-,TGTGCCAGCAGTCCGGGACAGACCTACGAGCAGTACTTC,CASSPGQTYEQYF
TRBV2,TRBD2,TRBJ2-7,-,TGTGCCAGTAGCGGGCTGTTGAGCTCCTACGAGCAGTACTTC,CASSGLLSSYEQYF
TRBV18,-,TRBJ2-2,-,TGTGCCAGCTCACCAAGGGGGACGAACACCGGGGAGCTGTTTTTT,CASSPRGTNTGELFF
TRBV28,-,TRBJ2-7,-,TGTGCCAGCAGTCGTGGACCAGTTCTGGAGCAGTACTTC,CASSRGPVLEQYF
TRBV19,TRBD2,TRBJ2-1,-,TGTGCCAGTAGTATAAAATGGTCGACTAGCGGGAGTTTTTTTAATGAGCAGTTCTTC,CASSIKWSTSGSFFNEQFF
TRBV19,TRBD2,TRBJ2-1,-,TGTGCCAGTACCCGGACTAGCGGGAGCTCCTACAATGAGCAGTTCTTC,CASTRTSGSSYNEQFF
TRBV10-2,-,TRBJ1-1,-,TGCGCCAGCCAGGGGCACCCAAACACTGAAGCTTTCTTT,CASQGHPNTEAFF
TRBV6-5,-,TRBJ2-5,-,TGTGCCAGCAGTTCTCCGCAAGAGACCCAGTACTTC,CASSSPQETQYF
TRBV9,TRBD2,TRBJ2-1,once,TGTGCCAGCAGCGCCACTAGCGGGAGGGTGAATGAGCAGTTCTTC,CASSATSGRVNEQFF
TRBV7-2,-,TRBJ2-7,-,TGTGCCAGCAGCTTAGGTCTGGGGCACATGGAGCAGTACTTC,CASSLGLGHMEQYF
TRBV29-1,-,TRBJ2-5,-,TGCAGCGTTGAATTCGGCTTGCAAGAGACCCAGTACTTC,CSVEFGLQETQYF
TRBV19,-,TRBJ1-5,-,TGTGCCAGTAGTTTGGGGCAATCCCCCCCAGATCAGCCCCAGCATTTT,CASSLGQSPPDQPQHF
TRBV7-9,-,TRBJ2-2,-,TGTGCCAGCAGCTTAGCACAGGTTCTGGAGGCCGGGGAGCTGTTTTTT,CASSLAQVLEAGELFF
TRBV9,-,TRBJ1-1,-,TGTGCCAGCAGCCAAGGATCGGGCAGGCCAAAGAACACTGAAGCTTTCTTT,CASSQGSGRPKNTEAFF